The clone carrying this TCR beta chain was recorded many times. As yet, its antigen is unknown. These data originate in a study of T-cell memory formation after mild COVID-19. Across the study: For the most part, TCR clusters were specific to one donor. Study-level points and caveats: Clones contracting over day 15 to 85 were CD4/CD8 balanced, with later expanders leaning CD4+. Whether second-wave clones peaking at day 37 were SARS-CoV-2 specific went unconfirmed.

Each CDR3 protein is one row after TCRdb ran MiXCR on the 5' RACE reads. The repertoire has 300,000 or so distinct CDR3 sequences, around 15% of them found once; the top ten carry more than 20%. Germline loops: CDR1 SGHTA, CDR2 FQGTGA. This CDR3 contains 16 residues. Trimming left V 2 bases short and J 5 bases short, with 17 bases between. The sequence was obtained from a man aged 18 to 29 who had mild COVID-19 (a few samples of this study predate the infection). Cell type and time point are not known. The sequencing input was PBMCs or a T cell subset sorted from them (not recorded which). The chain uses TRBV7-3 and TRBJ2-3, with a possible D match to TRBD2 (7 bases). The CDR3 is CASSLHALGGQDTQYF. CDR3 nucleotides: TGTGCCAGCAGCTTACATGCGCTGGGGGGGCAAGATACGCAGTATTTT.